This T cell receptor (beta chain) was recovered during a study of OX40 agonist ivuxolimab in advanced cancers. Study context: Dose-escalation patients suffered from hepatocellular carcinoma, melanoma, renal cell or head and neck cancer. One hepatocellular carcinoma and a couple of cutaneous melanoma patients partially responded. Study-level findings and limits: It was not determined which antigens were specifically recognized by the peripheral T cells that had undergone clonal expansion.

Autoimmune disease history or systemic immunosuppression barred patients. Trimming cost V 4 bases and J 1 base; bases outside gene matches: 6. This CDR3 has 16 amino acids. Germline V gene lookup returns CDR1 SGHTA and CDR2 FQGNSA. The method was immunoSEQ multiplex PCR; TCRdb's version includes in-frame clones alone and lacks a portion of them. The sample holds around 71,000 clones, 86% seen once. Of note for this clone: Its antigen remains unidentified.

The clonotype was recovered from an adult with an advanced solid tumor such as melanoma, head and neck, liver or kidney cancer. The chain combines TRBV7-2 with TRBJ2-3; 9 nucleotides line up with TRBD2. The material was CD4+ or CD8+ T cells sorted from blood, obtained in a trial of the OX40 agonist ivuxolimab. CDR3 sequence: CASSSYPSGGTDTQYF. CDR3 DNA sequence: TGTGCCAGCAGCTCGTACCCTAGCGGGGGCACAGATACGCAGTATTTT. Combining the CDR3 with reference TRBV7-2 and TRBJ2-3 gives the whole variable domain GAGVSQSPSNKVTEKGKDVELRCDPISGHTALYWYRQSLGQGLEFLIYFQGNSAPDKSGLPSDRFSAERTGGSVSTLTIQRTQQEDSAVYLCASSSYPSGGTDTQYFGPGTRLTVL.